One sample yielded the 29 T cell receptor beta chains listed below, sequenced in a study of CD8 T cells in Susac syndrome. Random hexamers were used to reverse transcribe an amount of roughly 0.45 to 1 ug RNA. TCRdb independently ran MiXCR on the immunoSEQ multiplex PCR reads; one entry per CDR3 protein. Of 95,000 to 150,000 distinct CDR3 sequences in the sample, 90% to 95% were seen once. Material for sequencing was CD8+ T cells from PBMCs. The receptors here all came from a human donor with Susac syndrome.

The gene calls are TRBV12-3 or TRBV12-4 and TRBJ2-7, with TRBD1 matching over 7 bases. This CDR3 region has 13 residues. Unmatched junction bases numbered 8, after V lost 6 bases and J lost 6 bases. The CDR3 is CASSRTGGSEQYF. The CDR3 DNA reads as TGTGCCAGCAGCCGGACAGGTGGTTCCGAGCAGTACTTC.

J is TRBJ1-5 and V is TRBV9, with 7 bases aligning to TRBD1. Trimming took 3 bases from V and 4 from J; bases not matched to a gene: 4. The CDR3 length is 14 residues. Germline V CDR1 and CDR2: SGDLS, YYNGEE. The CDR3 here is CASSEGQSNQPQHF. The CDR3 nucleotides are TGTGCCAGCAGCGAGGGACAGAGTAATCAGCCCCAGCATTTT.

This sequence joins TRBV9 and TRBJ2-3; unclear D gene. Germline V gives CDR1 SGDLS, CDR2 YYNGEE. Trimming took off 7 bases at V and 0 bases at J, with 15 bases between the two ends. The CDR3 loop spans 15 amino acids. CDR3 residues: CASQMLPVSTDTQYF. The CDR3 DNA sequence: TGTGCCAGCCAGATGCTACCCGTTAGCACAGATACGCAGTATTTT.

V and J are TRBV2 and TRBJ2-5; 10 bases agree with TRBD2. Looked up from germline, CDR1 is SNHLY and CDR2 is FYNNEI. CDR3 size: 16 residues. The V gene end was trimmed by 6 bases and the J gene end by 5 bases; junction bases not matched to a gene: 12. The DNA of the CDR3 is TGTGCCAGCAGCCCAACTAGCGGGGCCAGGCAGGAGACCCAGTACTTC. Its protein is CASSPTSGARQETQYF.

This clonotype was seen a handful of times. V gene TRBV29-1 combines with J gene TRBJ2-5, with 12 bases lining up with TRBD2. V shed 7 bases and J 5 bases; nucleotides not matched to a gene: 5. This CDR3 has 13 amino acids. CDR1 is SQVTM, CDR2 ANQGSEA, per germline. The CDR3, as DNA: TGCAGCGGACTAGCGGGGGTCGGGGAGACCCAGTACTTC. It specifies CSGLAGVGETQYF. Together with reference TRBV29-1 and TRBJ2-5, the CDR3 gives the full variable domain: SAVISQKPSRDICQRGTSLTIQCQVDSQVTMMFWYRQQPGQSLTLIATANQGSEATYESGFVIDKFPISRPNLTFSTLTVSNMSPEDSSIYLCSGLAGVGETQYFGPGTRLLVL.

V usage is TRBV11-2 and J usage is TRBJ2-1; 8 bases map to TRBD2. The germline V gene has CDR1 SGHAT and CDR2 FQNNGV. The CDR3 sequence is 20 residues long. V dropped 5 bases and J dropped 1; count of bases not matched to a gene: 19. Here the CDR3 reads CASSLRPLTGGSWSYNEQFF. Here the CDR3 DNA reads TGTGCCAGCAGCCTCCGACCCCTGACGGGGGGGTCCTGGTCCTACAATGAGCAGTTCTTC. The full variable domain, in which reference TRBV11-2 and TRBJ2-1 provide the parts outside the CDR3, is EAGVAQSPRYKIIEKRQSVAFWCNPISGHATLYWYQQILGQGPKLLIQFQNNGVVDDSQLPKDRFSAERLKGVDSTLKIQPAKLEDSAVYLCASSLRPLTGGSWSYNEQFFGPGTRLTVL.

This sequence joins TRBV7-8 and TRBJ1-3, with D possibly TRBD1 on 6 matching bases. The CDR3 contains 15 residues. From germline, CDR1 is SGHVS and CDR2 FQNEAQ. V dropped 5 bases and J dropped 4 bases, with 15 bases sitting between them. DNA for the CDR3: TGTGCCAGCAGCGCGAGACAGGTGTCGGGAAACACCATATATTTT. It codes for CASSARQVSGNTIYF.

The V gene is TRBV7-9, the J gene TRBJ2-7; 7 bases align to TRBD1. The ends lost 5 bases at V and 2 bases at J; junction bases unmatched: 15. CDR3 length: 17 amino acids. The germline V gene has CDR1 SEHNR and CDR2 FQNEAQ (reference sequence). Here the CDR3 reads CASSHNRDRQRPYEQYF. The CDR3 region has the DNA TGTGCCAGCAGCCATAACCGGGACAGACAACGGCCCTACGAGCAGTACTTC.

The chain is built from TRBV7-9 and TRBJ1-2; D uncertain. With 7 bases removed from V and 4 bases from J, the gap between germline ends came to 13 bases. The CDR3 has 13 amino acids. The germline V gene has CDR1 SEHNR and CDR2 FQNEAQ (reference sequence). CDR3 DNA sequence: TGTGCCAGCACTGGAACAGACCTCTATGGCTACACCTTC. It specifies CASTGTDLYGYTF. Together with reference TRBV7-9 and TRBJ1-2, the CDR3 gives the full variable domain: DTGVSQNPRHKITKRGQNVTFRCDPISEHNRLYWYRQTLGQGPEFLTYFQNEAQLEKSRLLSDRFSAERPKGSFSTLEIQRTEQGDSAMYLCASTGTDLYGYTFGSGTRLTVV.

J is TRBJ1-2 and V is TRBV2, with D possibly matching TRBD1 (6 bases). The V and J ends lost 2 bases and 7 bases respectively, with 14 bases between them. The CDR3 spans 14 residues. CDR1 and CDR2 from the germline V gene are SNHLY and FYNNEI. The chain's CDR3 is CASSELGGAFGYTF. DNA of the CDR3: TGTGCCAGCAGTGAACTAGGGGGGGCGTTTGGCTACACCTTC.

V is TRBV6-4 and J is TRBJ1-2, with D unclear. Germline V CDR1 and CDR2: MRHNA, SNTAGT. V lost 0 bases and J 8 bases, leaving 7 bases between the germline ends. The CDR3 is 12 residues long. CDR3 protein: CASSDSHGGYTF. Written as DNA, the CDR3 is TGTGCCAGCAGTGACTCGCATGGCGGCTACACCTTC.

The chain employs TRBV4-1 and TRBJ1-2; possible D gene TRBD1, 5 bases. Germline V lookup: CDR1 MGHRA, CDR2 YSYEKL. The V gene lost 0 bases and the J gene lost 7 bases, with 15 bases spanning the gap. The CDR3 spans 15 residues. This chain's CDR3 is CASSQDHAGFRGYTF. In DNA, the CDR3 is TGCGCCAGCAGCCAAGATCACGCAGGGTTCCGTGGCTACACCTTC.

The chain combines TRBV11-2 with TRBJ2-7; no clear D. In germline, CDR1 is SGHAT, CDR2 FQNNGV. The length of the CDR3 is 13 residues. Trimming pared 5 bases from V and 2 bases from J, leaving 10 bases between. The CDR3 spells CASSPALPYEQYF. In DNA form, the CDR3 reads TGTGCCAGCAGCCCCGCGCTCCCCTACGAGCAGTACTTC.

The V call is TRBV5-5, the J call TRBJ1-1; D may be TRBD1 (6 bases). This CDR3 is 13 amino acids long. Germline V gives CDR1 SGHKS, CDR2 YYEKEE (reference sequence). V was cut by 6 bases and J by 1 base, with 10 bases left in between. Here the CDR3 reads CASKLQGNTEAFF. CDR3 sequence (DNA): TGTGCCAGCAAGCTACAGGGGAACACTGAAGCTTTCTTT.

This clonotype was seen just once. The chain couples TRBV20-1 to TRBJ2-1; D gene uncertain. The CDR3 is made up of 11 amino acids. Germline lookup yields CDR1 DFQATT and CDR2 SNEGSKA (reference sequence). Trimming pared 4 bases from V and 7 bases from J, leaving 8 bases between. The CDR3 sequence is CSAIVANEQFF. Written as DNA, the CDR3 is TGCAGTGCTATCGTAGCTAATGAGCAGTTCTTC.

CDR3 protein: CSVFQGDQETQYF. The DNA for the CDR3 is TGCAGCGTGTTCCAGGGGGACCAAGAGACCCAGTACTTC. The chain employs TRBV29-1 and TRBJ2-5; 7 bases are a match to TRBD1. Germline V gene sequence: CDR1 SQVTM, CDR2 ANQGSEA. This CDR3 is 13 amino acids long. V shed 6 bases and J 0 bases; nucleotides not matched to a gene: 4.

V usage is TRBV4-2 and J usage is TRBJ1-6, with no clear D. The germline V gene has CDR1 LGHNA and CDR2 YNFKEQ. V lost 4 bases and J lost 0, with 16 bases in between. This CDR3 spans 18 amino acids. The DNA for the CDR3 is TGTGCCAGCAGCCGCCTGGAGGGTCAGCTCTCCTATAATTCACCCCTCCACTTT. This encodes CASSRLEGQLSYNSPLHF.

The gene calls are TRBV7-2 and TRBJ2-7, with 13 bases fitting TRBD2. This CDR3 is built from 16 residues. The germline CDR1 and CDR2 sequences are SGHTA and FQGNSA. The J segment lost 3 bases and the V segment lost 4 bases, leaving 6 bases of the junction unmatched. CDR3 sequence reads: CASSSRTSGGFYEQYF. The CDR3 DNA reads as TGTGCCAGCAGCTCAAGGACTAGCGGGGGTTTCTACGAGCAGTACTTC.

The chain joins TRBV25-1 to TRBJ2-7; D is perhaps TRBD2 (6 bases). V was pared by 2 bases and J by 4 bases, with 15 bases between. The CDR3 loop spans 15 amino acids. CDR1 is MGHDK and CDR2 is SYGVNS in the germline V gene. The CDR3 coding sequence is TGTGCCAGCAGTGAAGGGGGAGGCAGGGTTTACGAGCAGTACTTC. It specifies CASSEGGGRVYEQYF.

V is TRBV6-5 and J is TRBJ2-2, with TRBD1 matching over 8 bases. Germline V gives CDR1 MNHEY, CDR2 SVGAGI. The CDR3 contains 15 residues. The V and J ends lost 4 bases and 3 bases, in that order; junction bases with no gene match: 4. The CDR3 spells CASSLLQGDTGELFF. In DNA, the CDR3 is TGTGCCAGCAGTTTATTACAGGGGGACACCGGGGAGCTGTTTTTT.

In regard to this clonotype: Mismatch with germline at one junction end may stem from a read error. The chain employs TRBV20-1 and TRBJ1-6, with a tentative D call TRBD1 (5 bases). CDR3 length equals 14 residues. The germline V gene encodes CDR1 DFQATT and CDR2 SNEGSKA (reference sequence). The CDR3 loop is CSASPRGYNSPLHF. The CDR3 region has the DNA TGCAGTGCTAGCCCTAGGGGCTATAATTCACCCCTCCATTTT.

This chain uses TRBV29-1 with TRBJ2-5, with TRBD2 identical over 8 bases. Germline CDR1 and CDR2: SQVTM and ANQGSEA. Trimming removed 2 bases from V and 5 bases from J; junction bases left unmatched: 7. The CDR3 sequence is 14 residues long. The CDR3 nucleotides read TGCAGCGTTGAATCCCGGGGGGGGCGGGAGACCCAGTACTTC. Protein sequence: CSVESRGGRETQYF.

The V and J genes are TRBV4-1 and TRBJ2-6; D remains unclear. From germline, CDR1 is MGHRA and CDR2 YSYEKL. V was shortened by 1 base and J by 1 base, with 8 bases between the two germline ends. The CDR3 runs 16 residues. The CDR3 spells CASSQAFQSGANVLTF. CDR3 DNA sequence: TGCGCCAGCAGCCAAGCGTTTCAATCTGGGGCCAACGTCCTGACTTTC.

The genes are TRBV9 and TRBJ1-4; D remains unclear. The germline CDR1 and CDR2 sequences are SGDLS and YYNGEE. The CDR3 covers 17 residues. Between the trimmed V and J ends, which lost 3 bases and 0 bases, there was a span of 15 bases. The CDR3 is CASSARYGDATNEKLFF. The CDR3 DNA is TGTGCCAGCAGCGCGCGGTACGGGGATGCAACTAATGAAAAACTGTTTTTT. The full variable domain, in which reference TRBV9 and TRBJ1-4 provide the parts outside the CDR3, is DSGVTQTPKHLITATGQRVTLRCSPRSGDLSVYWYQQSLDQGLQFLIQYYNGEERAKGNILERFSAQQFPDLHSELNLSSLELGDSALYFCASSARYGDATNEKLFFGSGTQLSVL.

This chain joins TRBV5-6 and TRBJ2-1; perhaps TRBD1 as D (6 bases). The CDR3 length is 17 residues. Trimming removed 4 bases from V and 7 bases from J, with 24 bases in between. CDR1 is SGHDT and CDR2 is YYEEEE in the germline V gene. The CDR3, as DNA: TGTGCCAGCAGCCGAGTATTGGACAGAAGAGTGGAGAATGAGCAGTTCTTC. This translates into CASSRVLDRRVENEQFF.

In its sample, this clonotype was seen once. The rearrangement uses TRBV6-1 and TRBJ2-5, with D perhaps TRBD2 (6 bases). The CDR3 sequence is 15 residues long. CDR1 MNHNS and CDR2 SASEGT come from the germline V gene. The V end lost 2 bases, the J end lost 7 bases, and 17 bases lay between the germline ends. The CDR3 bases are TGTGCCAGCAGTGAACTTCGAGGCCCAGCGGGGACCCAGTACTTC. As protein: CASSELRGPAGTQYF.

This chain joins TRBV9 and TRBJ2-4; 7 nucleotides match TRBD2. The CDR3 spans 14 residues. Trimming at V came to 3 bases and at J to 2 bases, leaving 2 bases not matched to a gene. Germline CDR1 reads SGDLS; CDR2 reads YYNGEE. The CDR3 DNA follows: TGTGCCAGCAGCGCGACTAGCTCCAAAAACATTCAGTACTTC. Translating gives CASSATSSKNIQYF.

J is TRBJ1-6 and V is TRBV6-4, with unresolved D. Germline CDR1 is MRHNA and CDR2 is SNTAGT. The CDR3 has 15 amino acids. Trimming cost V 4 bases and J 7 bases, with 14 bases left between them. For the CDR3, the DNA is TGTGCCAGCAGTGCGGAGCCGGCGTTCAATTCACCCCTCCACTTT. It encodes CASSAEPAFNSPLHF.

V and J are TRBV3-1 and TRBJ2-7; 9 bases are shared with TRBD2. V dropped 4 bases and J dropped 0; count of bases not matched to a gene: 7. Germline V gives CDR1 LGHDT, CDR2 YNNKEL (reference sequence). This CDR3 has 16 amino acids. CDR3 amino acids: CASSPLLAGNSYEQYF. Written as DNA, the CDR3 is TGTGCCAGCAGCCCGTTGCTAGCGGGGAACTCCTACGAGCAGTACTTC.